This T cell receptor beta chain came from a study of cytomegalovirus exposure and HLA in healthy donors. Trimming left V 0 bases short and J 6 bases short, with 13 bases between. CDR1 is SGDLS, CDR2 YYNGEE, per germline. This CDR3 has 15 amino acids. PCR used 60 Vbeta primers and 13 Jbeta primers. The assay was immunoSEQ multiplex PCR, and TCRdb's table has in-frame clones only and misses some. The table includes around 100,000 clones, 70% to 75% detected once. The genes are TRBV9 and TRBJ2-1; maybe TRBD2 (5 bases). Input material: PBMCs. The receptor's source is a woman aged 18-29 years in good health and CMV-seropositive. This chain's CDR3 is CASSVEGLGLNEQFF. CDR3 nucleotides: TGTGCCAGCAGCGTAGAAGGACTCGGACTCAATGAGCAGTTCTTC.